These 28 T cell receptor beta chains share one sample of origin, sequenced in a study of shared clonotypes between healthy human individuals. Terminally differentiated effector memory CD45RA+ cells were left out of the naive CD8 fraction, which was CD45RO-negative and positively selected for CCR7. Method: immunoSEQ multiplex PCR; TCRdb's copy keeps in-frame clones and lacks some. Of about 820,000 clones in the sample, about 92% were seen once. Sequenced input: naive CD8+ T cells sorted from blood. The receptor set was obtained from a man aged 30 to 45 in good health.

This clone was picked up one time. CDR3 in amino acids: CASSFSQASNYGYTF. The CDR3 nucleotides are TGTGCCAGCAGTTTTTCACAGGCTTCTAACTATGGCTACACCTTC. The rearrangement uses TRBV27 and TRBJ1-2, with D possibly being TRBD1 (5 bases). The germline V gene encodes CDR1 MNHEY and CDR2 SMNVEV (reference sequence). The CDR3 runs 15 residues. Trimming took 3 bases from V and 0 from J, leaving 11 bases between them.

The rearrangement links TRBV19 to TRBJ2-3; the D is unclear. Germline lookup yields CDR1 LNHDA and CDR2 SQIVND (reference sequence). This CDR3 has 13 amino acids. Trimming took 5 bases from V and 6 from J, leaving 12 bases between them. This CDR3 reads CASSPDLIDTQYF. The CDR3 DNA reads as TGTGCCAGTAGTCCGGACCTAATTGATACGCAGTATTTT.

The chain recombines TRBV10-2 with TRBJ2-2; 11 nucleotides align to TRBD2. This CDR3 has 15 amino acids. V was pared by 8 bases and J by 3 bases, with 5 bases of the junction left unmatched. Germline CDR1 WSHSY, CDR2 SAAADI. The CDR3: CASHDSGRDTGELFF. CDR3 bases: TGCGCCAGCCATGATAGCGGGAGGGACACCGGGGAGCTGTTTTTT.

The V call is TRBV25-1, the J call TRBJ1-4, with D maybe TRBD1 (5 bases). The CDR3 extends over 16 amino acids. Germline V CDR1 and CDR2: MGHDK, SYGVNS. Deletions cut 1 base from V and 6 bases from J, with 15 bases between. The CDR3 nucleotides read TGTGCCAGCAGTGAATTTAGCAGGGAGGGATATGAAAAACTGTTTTTT. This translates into CASSEFSREGYEKLFF.

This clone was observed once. The CDR3 nucleotides are TGTGCCAGCAGTTTATCCCCAGGGGGCTCTGGCTACACCTTC. Its protein product is CASSLSPGGSGYTF. The gene calls are TRBV27 and TRBJ1-2, with 8 positions matching TRBD1. The CDR3 contains 14 residues. J gave up 7 bases and V 0 bases, and 4 bases lay outside the gene matches. Germline-derived CDR1 and CDR2 are MNHEY and SMNVEV (reference sequence).

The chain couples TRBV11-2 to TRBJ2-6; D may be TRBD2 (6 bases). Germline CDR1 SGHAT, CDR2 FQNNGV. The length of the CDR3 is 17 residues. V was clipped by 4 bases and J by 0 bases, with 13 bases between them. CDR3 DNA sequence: TGTGCCAGCAGCTCCGTTAGCGGATACTCTGGGGCCAACGTCCTGACTTTC. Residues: CASSSVSGYSGANVLTF.

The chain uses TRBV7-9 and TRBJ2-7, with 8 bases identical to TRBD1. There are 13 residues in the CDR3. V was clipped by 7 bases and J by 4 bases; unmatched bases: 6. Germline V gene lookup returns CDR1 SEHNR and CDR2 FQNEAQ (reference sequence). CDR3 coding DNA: TGTGCCAGCAAGGACAGGGCGGCGTACGAGCAGTACTTC. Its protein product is CASKDRAAYEQYF.

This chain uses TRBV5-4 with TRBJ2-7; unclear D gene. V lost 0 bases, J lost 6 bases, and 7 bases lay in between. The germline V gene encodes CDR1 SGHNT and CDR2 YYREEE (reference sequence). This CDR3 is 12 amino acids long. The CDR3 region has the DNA TGTGCCAGCAGCTTGGCCGCTGGCGAGCAGTACTTC. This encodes CASSLAAGEQYF.

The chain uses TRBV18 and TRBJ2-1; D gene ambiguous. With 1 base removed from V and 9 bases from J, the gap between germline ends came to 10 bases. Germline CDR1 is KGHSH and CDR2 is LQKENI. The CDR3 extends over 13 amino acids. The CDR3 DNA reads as TGTGCCAGCTCACCACTCCGGCAGGCTGAGCAGTTCTTC. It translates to CASSPLRQAEQFF.

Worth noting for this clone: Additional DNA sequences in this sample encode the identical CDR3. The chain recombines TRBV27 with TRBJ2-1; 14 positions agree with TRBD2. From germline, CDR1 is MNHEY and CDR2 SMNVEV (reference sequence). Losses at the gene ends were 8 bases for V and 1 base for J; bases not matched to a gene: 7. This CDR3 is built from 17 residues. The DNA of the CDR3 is TGTGCCAGCCGATTTGGGACTAGCGGGAGTTCCTACAATGAGCAGTTCTTC. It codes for CASRFGTSGSSYNEQFF.

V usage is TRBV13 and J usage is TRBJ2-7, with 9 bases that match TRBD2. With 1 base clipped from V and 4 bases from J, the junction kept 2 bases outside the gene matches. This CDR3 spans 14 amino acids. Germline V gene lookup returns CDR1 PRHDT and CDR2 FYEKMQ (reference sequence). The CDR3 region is CASSLVTSGYEQYF. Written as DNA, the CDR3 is TGTGCCAGCAGCTTAGTAACTAGCGGGTACGAGCAGTACTTC.

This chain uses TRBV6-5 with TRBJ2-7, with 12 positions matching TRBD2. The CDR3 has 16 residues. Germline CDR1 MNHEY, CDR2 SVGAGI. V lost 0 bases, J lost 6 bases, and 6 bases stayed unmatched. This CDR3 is CASSYSFTSGRREQYF. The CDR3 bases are TGTGCCAGCAGTTACTCGTTCACTAGCGGGAGGCGCGAGCAGTACTTC.

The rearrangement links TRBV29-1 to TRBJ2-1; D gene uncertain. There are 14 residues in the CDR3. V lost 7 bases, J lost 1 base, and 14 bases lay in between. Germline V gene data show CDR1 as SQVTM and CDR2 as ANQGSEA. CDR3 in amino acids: CSAPDKTSYNEQFF. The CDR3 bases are TGCAGCGCCCCGGATAAAACGTCCTACAATGAGCAGTTCTTC.

CDR3: CASSQDSQYTEAFF. CDR3 sequence (DNA): TGCGCCAGCAGCCAAGACTCCCAATACACTGAAGCTTTCTTT. The chain employs TRBV4-1 and TRBJ1-1; D is uncertain. There are 14 residues in the CDR3. Trimming took 0 bases from V and 3 from J, leaving 8 bases between them. Germline V gives CDR1 MGHRA, CDR2 YSYEKL.

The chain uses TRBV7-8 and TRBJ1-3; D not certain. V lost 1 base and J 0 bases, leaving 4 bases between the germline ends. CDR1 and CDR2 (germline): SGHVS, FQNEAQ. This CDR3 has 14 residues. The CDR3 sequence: CASSLEHSGNTIYF. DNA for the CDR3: TGTGCCAGCAGCTTAGAACACTCTGGAAACACCATATATTTT.

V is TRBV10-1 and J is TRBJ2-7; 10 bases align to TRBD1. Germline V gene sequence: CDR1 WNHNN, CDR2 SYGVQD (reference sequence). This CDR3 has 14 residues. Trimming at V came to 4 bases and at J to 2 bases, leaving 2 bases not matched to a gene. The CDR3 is CASSGTGGTYEQYF. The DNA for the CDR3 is TGCGCCAGCAGTGGGACAGGGGGTACCTACGAGCAGTACTTC.

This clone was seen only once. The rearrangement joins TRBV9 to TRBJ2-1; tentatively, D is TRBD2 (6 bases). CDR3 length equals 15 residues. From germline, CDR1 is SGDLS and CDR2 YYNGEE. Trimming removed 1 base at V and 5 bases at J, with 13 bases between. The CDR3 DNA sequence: TGTGCCAGCAGCGTATTTAGCGGCCGGAACAATGAGCAGTTCTTC. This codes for CASSVFSGRNNEQFF. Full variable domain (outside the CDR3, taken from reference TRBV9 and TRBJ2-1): DSGVTQTPKHLITATGQRVTLRCSPRSGDLSVYWYQQSLDQGLQFLIQYYNGEERAKGNILERFSAQQFPDLHSELNLSSLELGDSALYFCASSVFSGRNNEQFFGPGTRLTVL.

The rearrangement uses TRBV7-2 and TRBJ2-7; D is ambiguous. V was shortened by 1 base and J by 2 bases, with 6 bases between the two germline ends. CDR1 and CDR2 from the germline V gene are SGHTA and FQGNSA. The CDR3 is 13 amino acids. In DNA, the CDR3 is TGTGCCAGCAGCTTAGTGGCAGCCTACGAGCAGTACTTC. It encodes CASSLVAAYEQYF.

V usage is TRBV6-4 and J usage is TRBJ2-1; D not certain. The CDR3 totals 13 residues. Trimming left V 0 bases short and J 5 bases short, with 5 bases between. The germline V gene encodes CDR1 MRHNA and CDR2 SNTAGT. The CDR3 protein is CASSDSEDNEQFF. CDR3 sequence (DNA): TGTGCCAGCAGTGACTCAGAGGACAATGAGCAGTTCTTC.

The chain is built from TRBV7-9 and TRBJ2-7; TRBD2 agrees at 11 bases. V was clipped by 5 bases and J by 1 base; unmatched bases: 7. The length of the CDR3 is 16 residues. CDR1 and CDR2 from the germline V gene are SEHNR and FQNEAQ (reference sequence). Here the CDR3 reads CASSPLAGGISYEQYF. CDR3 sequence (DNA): TGTGCCAGCAGCCCGCTAGCGGGAGGAATTTCCTACGAGCAGTACTTC.

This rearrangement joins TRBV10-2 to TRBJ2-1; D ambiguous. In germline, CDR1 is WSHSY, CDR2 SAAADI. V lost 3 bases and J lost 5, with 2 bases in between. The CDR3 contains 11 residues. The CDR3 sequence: CASSDNNEQFF. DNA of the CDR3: TGCGCCAGCAGTGATAACAATGAGCAGTTCTTC.

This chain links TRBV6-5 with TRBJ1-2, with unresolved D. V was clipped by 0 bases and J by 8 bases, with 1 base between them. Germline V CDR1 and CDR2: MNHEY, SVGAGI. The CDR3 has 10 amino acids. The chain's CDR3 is CASSYSGYTF. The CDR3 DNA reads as TGTGCCAGCAGTTACTCGGGCTACACCTTC.

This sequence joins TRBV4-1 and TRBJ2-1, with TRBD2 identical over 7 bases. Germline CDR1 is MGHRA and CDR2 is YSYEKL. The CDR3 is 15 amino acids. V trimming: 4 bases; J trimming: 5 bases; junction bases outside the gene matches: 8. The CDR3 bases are TGCGCCAGCAGCCTCGGAGCGGGGCTAAACAATGAGCAGTTCTTC. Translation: CASSLGAGLNNEQFF.

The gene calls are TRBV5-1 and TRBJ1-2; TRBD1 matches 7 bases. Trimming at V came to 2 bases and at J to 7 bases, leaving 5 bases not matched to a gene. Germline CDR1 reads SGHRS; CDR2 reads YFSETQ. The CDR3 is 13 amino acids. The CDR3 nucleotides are TGCGCCAGCAGCTTTCTACAGGGGAGTGGCTACACCTTC. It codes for CASSFLQGSGYTF.

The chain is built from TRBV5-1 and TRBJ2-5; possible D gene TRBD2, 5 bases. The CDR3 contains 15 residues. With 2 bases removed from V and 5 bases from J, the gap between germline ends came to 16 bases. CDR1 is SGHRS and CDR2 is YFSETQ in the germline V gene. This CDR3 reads CASSFFGLRRETQYF. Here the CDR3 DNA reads TGCGCCAGCAGCTTCTTTGGACTTAGAAGGGAGACCCAGTACTTC.

CDR3 in DNA: TGTGCCAGCAGCCAAGATGGGGCAGGAACTGAAGCTTTCTTT. It translates to CASSQDGAGTEAFF. This chain joins TRBV4-2 and TRBJ1-1; D is perhaps TRBD1 (5 bases). The CDR3 length is 14 residues. Trimming took off 0 bases at V and 5 bases at J, with 10 bases between the two ends. CDR1 is LGHNA and CDR2 is YNFKEQ in the germline V gene.

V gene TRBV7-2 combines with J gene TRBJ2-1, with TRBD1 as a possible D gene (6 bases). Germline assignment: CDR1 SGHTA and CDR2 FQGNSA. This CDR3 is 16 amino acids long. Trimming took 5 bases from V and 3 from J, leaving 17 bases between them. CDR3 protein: CASSARGTGVYNEQFF. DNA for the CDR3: TGTGCCAGCAGCGCCAGGGGAACGGGCGTCTACAATGAGCAGTTCTTC.

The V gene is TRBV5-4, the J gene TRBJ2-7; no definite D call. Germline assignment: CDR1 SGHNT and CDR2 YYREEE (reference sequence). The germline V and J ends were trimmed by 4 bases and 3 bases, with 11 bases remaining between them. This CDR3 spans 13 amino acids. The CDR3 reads CASSHGPNYEQYF. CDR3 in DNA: TGTGCCAGCAGCCACGGACCAAACTACGAGCAGTACTTC.